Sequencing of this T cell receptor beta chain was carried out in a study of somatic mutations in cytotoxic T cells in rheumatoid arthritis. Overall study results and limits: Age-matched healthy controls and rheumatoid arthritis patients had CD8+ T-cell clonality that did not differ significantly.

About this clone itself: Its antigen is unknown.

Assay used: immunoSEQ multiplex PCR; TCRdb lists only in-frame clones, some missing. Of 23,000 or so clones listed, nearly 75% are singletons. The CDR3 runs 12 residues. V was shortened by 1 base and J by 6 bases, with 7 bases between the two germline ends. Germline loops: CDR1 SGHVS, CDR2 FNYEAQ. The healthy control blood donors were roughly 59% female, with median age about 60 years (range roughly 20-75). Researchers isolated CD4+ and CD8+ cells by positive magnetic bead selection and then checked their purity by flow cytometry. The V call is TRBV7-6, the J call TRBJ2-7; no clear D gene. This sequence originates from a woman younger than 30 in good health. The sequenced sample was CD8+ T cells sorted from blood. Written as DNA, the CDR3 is TGTGCCAGCAGCTTAGGGGGATCCGAGCAGTACTTC. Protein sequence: CASSLGGSEQYF.